A single sample gave rise to the 4 T cell receptor beta chains below, sequenced in a study of identical twins' blood T cells. From the 5' RACE reads, TCRdb called clonotypes with MiXCR, one entry per CDR3 protein. The repertoire includes 400,000 or so distinct CDR3 sequences, over 25% of them detected once, and roughly 5.5% sits in the top ten. Sequenced sample: PBMCs. These receptors were taken from a woman aged 18 to 55 in good health.

The V gene is TRBV7-8, the J gene TRBJ1-3; weak D call: TRBD1 (5 bases). V was clipped by 5 bases and J by 3 bases, with 11 bases between them. Germline V gene lookup returns CDR1 SGHVS and CDR2 FQNEAQ. This CDR3 contains 14 residues. The CDR3 reads CASSGGSRGNTIYF. Here the CDR3 DNA reads TGTGCCAGCAGCGGGGGATCTCGTGGAAACACCATATATTTT. Together with reference TRBV7-8 and TRBJ1-3, the CDR3 gives the full variable domain: GAGVSQSPRYKVAKRGQDVALRCDPISGHVSLFWYQQALGQGPEFLTYFQNEAQLDKSGLPSDRFFAERPEGSVSTLKIQRTQQEDSAVYLCASSGGSRGNTIYFGEGSWLTVV.

CDR3: CASSVLPLHNEQFF. The DNA of the CDR3 is TGTGCCAGCAGCGTCCTCCCCCTCCACAATGAGCAGTTCTTC. This sequence joins TRBV9 and TRBJ2-1; D uncertain. V lost 2 bases and J lost 5, with 11 bases in between. Looked up from germline, CDR1 is SGDLS and CDR2 is YYNGEE. The CDR3 is 14 amino acids.

Here the CDR3 DNA reads TGTGCCAGCCGGAGCGGGGGGGCGTTAAACATTCAGTACTTC. It codes for CASRSGGALNIQYF. This chain links TRBV6-6 with TRBJ2-4, with 10 bases fitting TRBD2. Germline V gives CDR1 MNHNY, CDR2 SVGAGI (reference sequence). V was clipped by 8 bases and J by 6 bases; unmatched bases: 7. The CDR3 extends over 14 amino acids.

The chain employs TRBV18 and TRBJ1-1; a possible D gene is TRBD1 (5 bases). Trimming removed 3 bases from V and 6 bases from J, with 14 bases in between. Germline assignment: CDR1 KGHSH and CDR2 LQKENI. The CDR3 sequence is 14 residues long. In DNA, the CDR3 is TGTGCCAGCTCACCCTCAGGCAGGGACGCTGAAGCTTTCTTT. Its protein is CASSPSGRDAEAFF. Combining the CDR3 with reference TRBV18 and TRBJ1-1 gives the whole variable domain NAGVMQNPRHLVRRRGQEARLRCSPMKGHSHVYWYRQLPEEGLKFMVYLQKENIIDESGMPKERFSAEFPKEGPSILRIQQVVRGDSAAYFCASSPSGRDAEAFFGQGTRLTVV.